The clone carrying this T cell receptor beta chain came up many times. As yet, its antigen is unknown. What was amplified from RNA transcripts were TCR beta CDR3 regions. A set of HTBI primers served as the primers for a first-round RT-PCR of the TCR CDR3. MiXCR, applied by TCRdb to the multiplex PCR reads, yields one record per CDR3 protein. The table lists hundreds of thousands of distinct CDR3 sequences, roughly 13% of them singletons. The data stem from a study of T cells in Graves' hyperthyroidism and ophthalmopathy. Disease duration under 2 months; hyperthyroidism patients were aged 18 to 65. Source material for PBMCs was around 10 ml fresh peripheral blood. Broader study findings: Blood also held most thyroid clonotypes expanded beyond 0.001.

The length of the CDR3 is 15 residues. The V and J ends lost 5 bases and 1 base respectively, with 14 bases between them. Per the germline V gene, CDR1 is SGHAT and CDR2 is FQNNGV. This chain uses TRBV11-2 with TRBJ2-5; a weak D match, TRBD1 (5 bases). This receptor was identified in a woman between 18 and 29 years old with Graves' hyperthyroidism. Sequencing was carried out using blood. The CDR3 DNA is TGTGCCAGCAGCCCCCGCCGTGGGGCCCAAGAGACCCAGTACTTC. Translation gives CASSPRRGAQETQYF. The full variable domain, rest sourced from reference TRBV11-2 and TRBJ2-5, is EAGVAQSPRYKIIEKRQSVAFWCNPISGHATLYWYQQILGQGPKLLIQFQNNGVVDDSQLPKDRFSAERLKGVDSTLKIQPAKLEDSAVYLCASSPRRGAQETQYFGPGTRLLVL.